Listed here are 3 T cell receptor beta chains from one sample, sequenced in a study of OX40 agonist ivuxolimab in advanced cancers. This table comes from immunoSEQ multiplex PCR, and its TCRdb copy is limited to in-frame clones, with some not included. The sample gives approximately 77,000 clones, just under 95% of which show up once; approximately 0.32% is in the top ten. Sequencing used CD4+ or CD8+ T cells sorted from blood, obtained in a trial of the OX40 agonist ivuxolimab. All receptors come from an adult with an advanced solid tumor such as melanoma, head and neck, liver or kidney cancer.

The sample holds a few counts of this clone. The chain employs TRBV18 and TRBJ2-7; 8 bases match TRBD1. The CDR3 totals 13 residues. From germline, CDR1 is KGHSH and CDR2 LQKENI. Trimming cost V 6 bases and J 3 bases; bases outside gene matches: 4. In DNA, the CDR3 is TGTGCCAGCTCGATTACAGGGGGCTACGAGCAGTACTTC. It is translated as CASSITGGYEQYF.

V is TRBV28 and J is TRBJ2-7; a weak D match, TRBD1 (6 bases). Looked up from germline, CDR1 is MDHEN and CDR2 is SYDVKM. With 6 bases removed from V and 2 bases from J, the gap between germline ends came to 11 bases. The CDR3 has 13 residues. The DNA for the CDR3 is TGTGCCAGCAGGACAGGTATAACCTACGAGCAGTACTTC. Translating it yields CASRTGITYEQYF.

The genes are TRBV28 and TRBJ1-5, with D uncertain. The V end lost 3 bases, the J end lost 1 base, and 13 bases lay between the germline ends. CDR3 length: 16 residues. The germline CDR1 and CDR2 sequences are MDHEN and SYDVKM. CDR3 DNA: TGTGCCAGCAGTTTGGCCATTGGATTGAGCAATCAGCCCCAGCATTTT. Its translation is CASSLAIGLSNQPQHF.